A single sample is the source of the 28 T cell receptor beta chains below, sequenced in a study of shared clonotypes between healthy human individuals. Assay used: immunoSEQ multiplex PCR; TCRdb lists only in-frame clones, some missing. Among approximately 720,000 clones, around 72% were seen once, and the ten largest hold about 1.8%. The specimen was memory CD4+ T cells sorted from blood. The subset was: CD45RA-negative fraction. The receptor set was obtained from a woman in her twenties or thirties in good health.

The CDR3 DNA reads TGTGCCAGCAGCCCCCGGACAGCAAACACTGAAGCTTTCTTT. Its translation is CASSPRTANTEAFF. The V gene is TRBV7-6, the J gene TRBJ1-1; maybe TRBD1 (6 bases). Germline V CDR1 and CDR2: SGHVS, FNYEAQ. This CDR3 contains 14 residues. V was pared by 5 bases and J by 2 bases, with 12 bases between.

This clone appeared a single time. This sequence joins TRBV5-3 and TRBJ1-2; no definite D call. TRBV5-3 is known as an ORF, though its function is uncertain. CDR3 length: 17 amino acids. The V end lost 0 bases, the J end lost 5 bases, and 20 bases lay between the germline ends. Written as DNA, the CDR3 is TGTGCCAGAAGCTTGGAACATAGACACAGACCGGCTTATGGCTACACCTTC. Protein sequence: CARSLEHRHRPAYGYTF.

The genes are TRBV18 and TRBJ2-5, with TRBD2 matching over 8 bases. CDR1 is KGHSH and CDR2 is LQKENI in the germline V gene. The CDR3 length is 18 residues. Trimming took 6 bases from V and 4 from J; bases not matched to a gene: 19. This CDR3 is CASSLTAGTRVWRETQYF. Here the CDR3 DNA reads TGTGCCAGCTCTCTCACGGCCGGGACTAGGGTGTGGCGAGAGACCCAGTACTTC.

The rearrangement links TRBV19 to TRBJ2-3; tentative D call: TRBD1 (5 bases). V gave up 7 bases and J gave up 3 bases, with 17 bases separating them. The length of the CDR3 is 15 residues. Germline V gene data show CDR1 as LNHDA and CDR2 as SQIVND (reference sequence). The CDR3 here is CASTKDGRATDTQYF. CDR3 nucleotides: TGTGCCAGTACCAAAGACGGCAGGGCTACAGATACGCAGTATTTT.

The chain recombines TRBV7-3 with TRBJ2-7; D not resolved. V was clipped by 8 bases and J by 2 bases, with 4 bases between them. The CDR3 is 10 residues long. CDR1 and CDR2 (germline): SGHTA, FQGTGA. Written as DNA, the CDR3 is TGTGCCAGCGCAACCTACGAGCAGTACTTC. Protein sequence: CASATYEQYF.

CDR3 DNA: TGCAGCGTCCCCAAGCGGGGGGCCAACAATGAGCAGTTCTTC. It is translated as CSVPKRGANNEQFF. The chain links TRBV29-1 to TRBJ2-1, with 9 bases fitting TRBD2. This CDR3 contains 14 residues. Germline V gives CDR1 SQVTM, CDR2 ANQGSEA. Losses at the gene ends were 6 bases for V and 5 bases for J; bases not matched to a gene: 8.

The V call is TRBV5-1, the J call TRBJ2-6; D possibly corresponds to TRBD2 (6 bases). CDR1 SGHRS and CDR2 YFSETQ come from the germline V gene. Trimming removed 0 bases at V and 2 bases at J, with 12 bases between. CDR3 length: 17 residues. As DNA, the CDR3 is TGCGCCAGCAGCTTGGATGGAGGGTTCGCTGGGGCCAACGTCCTGACTTTC. This sequence encodes CASSLDGGFAGANVLTF.

The V gene is TRBV9, the J gene TRBJ2-7; D may be TRBD2 (7 bases). The CDR3 has 13 amino acids. Trimming shortened V by 3 bases and J by 10 bases, and 17 bases separated the two germline ends. Germline lookup yields CDR1 SGDLS and CDR2 YYNGEE. The CDR3 coding sequence is TGTGCCAGCAGCGACAGACCGGGGGGCAGCCAGTACTTC. Its protein is CASSDRPGGSQYF. The full variable domain, in which reference TRBV9 and TRBJ2-7 provide the parts outside the CDR3, is DSGVTQTPKHLITATGQRVTLRCSPRSGDLSVYWYQQSLDQGLQFLIQYYNGEERAKGNILERFSAQQFPDLHSELNLSSLELGDSALYFCASSDRPGGSQYFGPGTRLTVT.

This clone came up a few times. The same CDR3 is also encoded by other DNA sequences in this sample. The CDR3 loop is CASSSRPGTEAFF. For the CDR3, the DNA is TGTGCCAGCAGTTCCCGTCCCGGCACTGAAGCTTTCTTT. The chain uses TRBV27 and TRBJ1-1; D is uncertain. The CDR3 totals 13 residues. Germline CDR1 and CDR2: MNHEY and SMNVEV (reference sequence). Trimming removed 4 bases from V and 4 bases from J, with 10 bases in between.

This chain links TRBV28 with TRBJ2-7; 7 nucleotides align to TRBD1. Germline CDR1 MDHEN, CDR2 SYDVKM. The CDR3 totals 12 residues. Trimming at V came to 6 bases and at J to 7 bases, leaving 6 bases not matched to a gene. Written as DNA, the CDR3 is TGTGCCAGCAGCACAGGGACAGTGGAGCAGTACTTC. Translation gives CASSTGTVEQYF.

The chain uses TRBV28 and TRBJ2-2, with TRBD2 as a possible D gene (7 bases). CDR1 MDHEN and CDR2 SYDVKM come from the germline V gene. Trimming took 11 bases from V and 5 from J, leaving 18 bases between them. This CDR3 contains 14 residues. DNA for the CDR3: TGTGCCGGGGGGCGGGGGCGGAGTACCGGGGAGCTGTTTTTT. This gives the protein CAGGRGRSTGELFF.

V and J are TRBV5-4 and TRBJ1-3; D is ambiguous. The V end was cut by 4 bases, the J end by 0 bases, with 17 bases between. The germline CDR1 and CDR2 sequences are SGHNT and YYREEE (reference sequence). CDR3 length: 17 residues. The DNA of the CDR3 is TGTGCCAGCAGCGACTCGAGATCCTATTTCTCTGGAAACACCATATATTTT. It encodes CASSDSRSYFSGNTIYF.

This chain joins TRBV28 and TRBJ1-3; maybe TRBD1 (6 bases). V shed 3 bases and J shed 4 bases, with 22 bases lying between them. Germline CDR1 is MDHEN and CDR2 is SYDVKM. The CDR3 runs 18 residues. CDR3 sequence reads: CASSFRWGGQKKGNTIYF. In DNA form, the CDR3 reads TGTGCCAGCAGTTTTCGCTGGGGCGGACAGAAAAAAGGAAACACCATATATTTT.

Concerning this clone itself: A far larger clone is off by one base, so a read error is likely. The CDR3 nucleotides are TGTGCCAGCAGCTTAGCAGGGGGCGAGCAGTACTTC. Translated: CASSLAGGEQYF. The chain is built from TRBV9 and TRBJ2-7; 7 nucleotides match TRBD1. V was pared by 4 bases and J by 6 bases, with 4 bases of the junction left unmatched. The CDR3 consists of 12 residues. Germline CDR1 reads SGDLS; CDR2 reads YYNGEE.

This clone was seen only once. This sequence joins TRBV5-4 and TRBJ2-1; D call uncertain. Per the germline V gene, CDR1 is SGHNT and CDR2 is YYREEE (reference sequence). The V and J ends lost 1 base and 6 bases respectively, with 2 bases between them. The CDR3 has 11 residues. CDR3 bases: TGTGCCAGCAGCTTGATCAATGAGCAGTTCTTC. This sequence encodes CASSLINEQFF.

The chain carries TRBV28 and TRBJ2-3; D unresolved. The germline gives CDR1 MDHEN, CDR2 SYDVKM. The CDR3 length is 13 residues. V was clipped by 7 bases and J by 0 bases, with 8 bases between them. The CDR3 sequence is CASTMTSTDTQYF. CDR3 in DNA: TGTGCCAGCACCATGACAAGCACAGATACGCAGTATTTT.

The rearrangement uses TRBV5-1 and TRBJ1-1; D uncertain. The CDR3 contains 13 residues. Trimming stripped 1 base from V and 3 bases from J, with 7 bases between. Germline loops: CDR1 SGHRS, CDR2 YFSETQ. The CDR3: CASSLTEDTEAFF. As DNA, the CDR3 is TGCGCCAGCAGCTTGACCGAGGACACTGAAGCTTTCTTT.

This clone was picked up a small number of times. The rearrangement joins TRBV28 to TRBJ2-7; D may match TRBD1 or TRBD2 (5 bases each). Germline-derived CDR1 and CDR2 are MDHEN and SYDVKM. The CDR3 has 13 residues. Trimming pared 1 base from V and 9 bases from J, leaving 13 bases between. For the CDR3, the DNA is TGTGCCAGCAGTTTATCTTCGAGGGACGGGCAGTACTTC. It encodes CASSLSSRDGQYF. Variable domain in full (rest from reference TRBV28 and TRBJ2-7): DVKVTQSSRYLVKRTGEKVFLECVQDMDHENMFWYRQDPGLGLRLIYFSYDVKMKEKGDIPEGYSVSREKKERFSLILESASTNQTSMYLCASSLSSRDGQYFGPGTRLTVT.

The V gene is TRBV6-1, the J gene TRBJ2-5; maybe TRBD1 (5 bases). This CDR3 region has 16 residues. V dropped 3 bases and J dropped 3 bases, with 17 bases sitting between them. Germline V gene data show CDR1 as MNHNS and CDR2 as SASEGT. In DNA form, the CDR3 reads TGTGCCAGCAGTGAGTGGGGCATCGGGCGTGAAGAGACCCAGTACTTC. Residues: CASSEWGIGREETQYF.

This chain links TRBV19 with TRBJ2-2; 8 bases fit TRBD1. Germline CDR1 LNHDA, CDR2 SQIVND (reference sequence). J was trimmed by 6 bases and V by 7 bases; bases with no gene match: 10. This CDR3 is 15 amino acids long. CDR3 region: CASTPQQGGPGELFF. The CDR3 coding sequence is TGTGCCAGTACCCCCCAACAGGGGGGTCCCGGGGAGCTGTTTTTT.

The genes are TRBV6-1 and TRBJ2-7; D possibly matches TRBD1 or TRBD2 (5 bases each). The CDR3 has 16 residues. V shed 3 bases and J shed 2 bases, with 17 bases lying between them. Germline values: CDR1 MNHNS, CDR2 SASEGT. CDR3 loop: CASSDPGTLTPYEQYF. For the CDR3, the DNA is TGTGCCAGCAGTGACCCCGGGACCCTGACGCCCTACGAGCAGTACTTC.

The gene calls are TRBV18 and TRBJ1-2; D unclear. Germline V gene data show CDR1 as KGHSH and CDR2 as LQKENI. The CDR3 has 13 amino acids. The V end lost 3 bases, the J end lost 3 bases, and 8 bases lay between the germline ends. CDR3: CASSPNEYYGYTF. CDR3 coding DNA: TGTGCCAGCTCACCGAATGAGTACTATGGCTACACCTTC.

V gene TRBV5-1 combines with J gene TRBJ1-2, with D possibly being TRBD1 (5 bases). The CDR3 extends over 14 amino acids. V lost 3 bases, J lost 4 bases, and 13 bases lay in between. The germline gives CDR1 SGHRS, CDR2 YFSETQ. CDR3 sequence (DNA): TGCGCCAGCAGCTCCCTGGGGGGGACCTATGGCTACACCTTC. Protein sequence: CASSSLGGTYGYTF. The full variable domain, its missing parts supplied by reference TRBV5-1 and TRBJ1-2, is KAGVTQTPRYLIKTRGQQVTLSCSPISGHRSVSWYQQTPGQGLQFLFEYFSETQRNKGNFPGRFSGRQFSNSRSEMNVSTLELGDSALYLCASSSLGGTYGYTFGSGTRLTVV.

The chain couples TRBV5-4 to TRBJ2-3; D is unclear. Germline V lookup: CDR1 SGHNT, CDR2 YYREEE (reference sequence). The CDR3 is 16 residues long. The V end lost 1 base, the J end lost 1 base, and 13 bases lay between the germline ends. The CDR3 is CASSLYVGKGTDTQYF. The CDR3 nucleotides are TGTGCCAGCAGCTTGTACGTGGGGAAGGGCACAGATACGCAGTATTTT. Full variable domain (missing parts from reference TRBV5-4 and TRBJ2-3): ETGVTQSPTHLIKTRGQQVTLRCSSQSGHNTVSWYQQALGQGPQFIFQYYREEENGRGNFPPRFSGLQFPNYSSELNVNALELDDSALYLCASSLYVGKGTDTQYFGPGTRLTVL.

The chain recombines TRBV5-4 with TRBJ2-5; D gene uncertain. CDR3 length: 13 residues. Germline CDR1 reads SGHNT; CDR2 reads YYREEE (reference sequence). Trimming shortened V by 0 bases and J by 3 bases, and 6 bases separated the two germline ends. In nucleotides, the CDR3 is TGTGCCAGCAGCTTGGCAGAGGAAGAGACCCAGTACTTC. Protein: CASSLAEEETQYF.

The chain recombines TRBV6-6 with TRBJ1-1; no firm D call. The CDR3 contains 13 residues. Germline V gives CDR1 MNHNY, CDR2 SVGAGI (reference sequence). Trimming removed 7 bases from V and 7 bases from J, with 16 bases in between. CDR3 nucleotide sequence: TGTGCCAGCAACCCCGACGGGTATCGTGAAGCTTTCTTT. This gives the protein CASNPDGYREAFF.

The chain has TRBV10-2 and TRBJ2-7, with a weak D call TRBD2 (6 bases). Trimming shortened V by 8 bases and J by 0 bases, and 11 bases separated the two germline ends. The CDR3 is 13 amino acids. The V gene's germline CDR1 is WSHSY and CDR2 SAAADI. This chain's CDR3 is CASGRGSSYEQYF. As DNA, the CDR3 is TGCGCCAGCGGACGGGGGAGCTCCTACGAGCAGTACTTC.

The J gene is TRBJ1-4, the V gene TRBV5-1; D is unresolved. V was shortened by 4 bases and J by 0 bases, with 7 bases between the two germline ends. CDR1 is SGHRS and CDR2 is YFSETQ in the germline V gene. The CDR3 consists of 14 residues. The CDR3 nucleotides read TGCGCCAGCAGCACCTCGTCAACTAATGAAAAACTGTTTTTT. This sequence encodes CASSTSSTNEKLFF.